The entry below gives a single T cell receptor beta chain sequence along with its context. CDR3 length equals 14 residues. Germline values: CDR1 SGHTA, CDR2 FQGNSA. V was trimmed by 0 bases and J by 4 bases, leaving 9 bases between them. This record belongs to a study of blood T cell repertoires in COVID-19. Study-level background: Acute-phase and convalescent COVID-19 samples originated in the United States, Italy and Spain. T cells, B-cell-depleted T cells, or PBMCs provided the cDNA or gDNA that served as material.

Here immunoSEQ multiplex PCR was the method, and the copy in TCRdb shows in-frame clones only, minus some. Here the sample spans approximately 85,000 clones, roughly 88% being singletons. The sample was peripheral blood. This sequence originates from a man aged 50-60 years with active or convalescent COVID-19. The chain has TRBV7-2 and TRBJ1-1; D call uncertain. CDR3 coding DNA: TGTGCCAGCAGCTTAGCGGTCAGCGTCACTGAAGCTTTCTTT. Encoded protein: CASSLAVSVTEAFF.